The 11 T cell receptor beta chains presented below share a single source sample, sequenced in a study of early T cells in non-severe SARS-CoV-2 infection. MiXCR, applied by TCRdb to the 5' RACE reads, yields one record per CDR3 protein. The sample records fewer than 80,000 distinct CDR3 sequences, about 12% being singletons. Sequencing was performed on whole blood. Receptors were obtained from an adult who was a healthcare worker with PCR-confirmed SARS-CoV-2 infection or an uninfected control (not recorded which).

There are many counts of this clonotype. The V call is TRBV11-2, the J call TRBJ2-7; D is ambiguous. There are 13 residues in the CDR3. Germline CDR1 reads SGHAT; CDR2 reads FQNNGV. Trimming took off 3 bases at V and 0 bases at J, with 6 bases between the two ends. CDR3 DNA: TGTGCCAGCAGCTTTGCCGACTCCTACGAGCAGTACTTC. As protein: CASSFADSYEQYF.

The sample holds a few counts of this clonotype. The chain carries TRBV6-5 and TRBJ1-6; D is ambiguous. The CDR3 contains 13 residues. Germline CDR1 MNHEY, CDR2 SVGAGI. Trimming pared 4 bases from V and 9 bases from J, leaving 10 bases between. The CDR3 nucleotides are TGTGCCAGCAGTTCTTGGTTCGGTTCACCCCTCCACTTT. Residues: CASSSWFGSPLHF.

A few counts support this clonotype. The V call is TRBV6-1, the J call TRBJ1-4, with D unresolved. Deletions cut 3 bases from V and 7 bases from J, with 12 bases between. The CDR3 consists of 14 residues. CDR1 MNHNS and CDR2 SASEGT come from the germline V gene. The CDR3 here is CASSDGVHLEKLFF. The CDR3 nucleotides are TGTGCCAGCAGTGATGGGGTTCATCTTGAAAAACTGTTTTTT.

This clonotype was recorded many times. This chain connects TRBV9 to TRBJ2-7; possibly TRBD2 for D (5 bases). The CDR3 has 15 residues. Germline V gene data show CDR1 as SGDLS and CDR2 as YYNGEE. V was pared by 4 bases and J by 6 bases, with 20 bases between. CDR3: CASSLEARVWSEQYF. In DNA form, the CDR3 reads TGTGCCAGCAGCCTTGAGGCGCGGGTATGGTCCGAGCAGTACTTC.

The chain employs TRBV12-3 or TRBV12-4 and TRBJ2-5, with 11 bases fitting TRBD2. The CDR3 loop spans 16 amino acids. The V gene end was trimmed by 8 bases and the J gene end by 2 bases; junction bases not matched to a gene: 10. The CDR3 loop reads CASGYLLAGVQETQYF. CDR3 coding DNA: TGTGCCAGCGGATACCTACTAGCGGGGGTACAAGAGACCCAGTACTTC.

This clonotype has only a few counts. The chain carries TRBV29-1 and TRBJ2-7; 7 bases agree with TRBD1. The CDR3 covers 16 residues. Germline values: CDR1 SQVTM, CDR2 ANQGSEA. The V segment lost 3 bases and the J segment 2 bases; nucleotides outside the gene matches: 13. CDR3 in amino acids: CSVEVIWDSQPYEQYF. In nucleotides, the CDR3 is TGCAGCGTTGAGGTAATCTGGGACAGCCAGCCCTACGAGCAGTACTTC.

The sample holds many counts of this clonotype. The rearrangement uses TRBV6-6 and TRBJ1-2, with 8 bases matching TRBD1. The CDR3 is 14 residues long. Germline loops: CDR1 MNHNY, CDR2 SVGAGI (reference sequence). The trim removed 5 bases at V and 2 bases at J, leaving 4 bases unmatched. The CDR3 loop reads CASSPRTGNYGYTF. The CDR3 bases are TGTGCCAGCAGTCCCAGGACAGGGAACTATGGCTACACCTTC.

J is TRBJ2-1 and V is TRBV3-1; 7 bases agree with TRBD1. The CDR3 consists of 17 residues. The J segment lost 1 base and the V segment lost 1 base, leaving 7 bases of the junction unmatched. The germline gives CDR1 LGHDT, CDR2 YNNKEL (reference sequence). The CDR3 region is CASSQARPGGSYNEQFF. The CDR3 coding sequence is TGTGCCAGCAGCCAAGCGAGGCCAGGGGGTTCCTACAATGAGCAGTTCTTC.

This chain connects TRBV6-6 to TRBJ2-3; D is perhaps TRBD2 (5 bases). V was clipped by 8 bases and J by 1 base, with 13 bases between them. The germline V gene has CDR1 MNHNY and CDR2 SVGAGI (reference sequence). The CDR3 runs 14 residues. The CDR3: CASWGSAGTDTQYF. The CDR3, as DNA: TGTGCCAGCTGGGGTAGCGCGGGCACAGATACGCAGTATTTT.

V gene TRBV10-3 combines with J gene TRBJ2-2; no reliable D call. The CDR3 runs to 11 residues. Germline CDR1 and CDR2: ENHRY and SYGVKD. V was shortened by 7 bases and J by 1 base, with 1 base between the two germline ends. The CDR3 bases are TGTGCCATCAAGAACACCGGGGAGCTGTTTTTT. Translation gives CAIKNTGELFF.

This clonotype was seen only a few times. The V gene is TRBV27, the J gene TRBJ2-5, with 7 nucleotides matching TRBD2. The CDR3 runs to 15 residues. Trimming cost V 6 bases and J 5 bases; bases outside gene matches: 12. The V gene's germline CDR1 is MNHEY and CDR2 SMNVEV (reference sequence). The CDR3 nucleotides are TGTGCCAGCAGGCGAGGACTAGGGGTAATGGAGACCCAGTACTTC. Amino acid sequence: CASRRGLGVMETQYF.